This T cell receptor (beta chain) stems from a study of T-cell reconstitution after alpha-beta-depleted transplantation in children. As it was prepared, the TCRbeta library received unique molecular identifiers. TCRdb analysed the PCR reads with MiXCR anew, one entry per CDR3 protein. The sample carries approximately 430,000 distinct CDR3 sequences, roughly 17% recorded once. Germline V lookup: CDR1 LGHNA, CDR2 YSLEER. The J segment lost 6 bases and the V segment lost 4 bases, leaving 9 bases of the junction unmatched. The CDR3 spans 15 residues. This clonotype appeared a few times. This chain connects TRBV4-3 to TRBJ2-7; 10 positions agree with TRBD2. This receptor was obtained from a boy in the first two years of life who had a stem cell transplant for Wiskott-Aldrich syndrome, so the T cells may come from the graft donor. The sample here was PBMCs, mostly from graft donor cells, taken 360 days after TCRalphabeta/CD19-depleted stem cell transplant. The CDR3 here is CASSPRVAGGGEQYF. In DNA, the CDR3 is TGCGCCAGCAGCCCCCGGGTAGCGGGAGGAGGCGAGCAGTACTTC.